Below are 9 T cell receptor beta chains sequenced from a single sample in a study of blood T cells in healthy people across ages. Primers used in a second PCR of roughly 7 to 12 cycles were a sample-barcoded 5' primer and a J-beta primer mix. From the 5' RACE reads, TCRdb called clonotypes with MiXCR, one entry per CDR3 protein. The repertoire holds some 1.7 million distinct CDR3 sequences, with roughly 30% as singletons. The sequencing input was blood. The origin of the receptors is a woman between 25 and 40 years old in good health.

This clonotype was recorded many times. This chain connects TRBV7-2 to TRBJ2-1; TRBD2 aligns across 12 bases. Germline values: CDR1 SGHTA, CDR2 FQGNSA. This CDR3 has 14 amino acids. V lost 1 base to trimming and J lost 9 bases; unmatched junction nucleotides: 1. The chain's CDR3 is CASSLGLAGAEQFF. The CDR3 DNA reads as TGTGCCAGCAGCTTAGGACTAGCGGGGGCTGAGCAGTTCTTC.

This clonotype came up a few times. The chain uses TRBV10-3 and TRBJ2-7, with 8 bases that match TRBD1. CDR3 length: 15 amino acids. Germline assignment: CDR1 ENHRY and CDR2 SYGVKD. The ends lost 4 bases at V and 7 bases at J; junction bases unmatched: 12. The CDR3: CAISATTGAQGEQYF. The CDR3 DNA is TGTGCCATCAGTGCCACGACAGGGGCCCAGGGGGAGCAGTACTTC.

This clonotype was counted ten times or more. This chain uses TRBV20-1 with TRBJ2-7; 7 positions agree with TRBD2. CDR3 length equals 17 residues. The V segment lost 3 bases and the J segment 0 bases; nucleotides outside the gene matches: 14. Germline-derived CDR1 and CDR2 are DFQATT and SNEGSKA (reference sequence). The CDR3 DNA sequence: TGCAGTGCTAGTGACCCCCTCGGAGCGGGGAGCTCCTACGAGCAGTACTTC. Amino acids: CSASDPLGAGSSYEQYF.

Only a few counts were recorded for this clonotype. The J gene is TRBJ2-1, the V gene TRBV20-1, with a tentative D call TRBD1 (6 bases). The CDR3 sequence is 13 residues long. Germline lookup yields CDR1 DFQATT and CDR2 SNEGSKA (reference sequence). Trimming cost V 4 bases and J 4 bases, with 11 bases left between them. The CDR3, as DNA: TGCAGTGCTACCTGGACAGCTTACAATGAGCAGTTCTTC. This codes for CSATWTAYNEQFF.

Only a few counts were recorded for this clonotype. The chain combines TRBV19 with TRBJ2-1; TRBD2 is a possible D gene (5 bases). CDR3 size: 15 residues. V was pared by 7 bases and J by 0 bases, with 13 bases between. Germline lookup yields CDR1 LNHDA and CDR2 SQIVND (reference sequence). Written as DNA, the CDR3 is TGTGCCAGTAATATGAGGGCGAGCTCCTACAATGAGCAGTTCTTC. Translating gives CASNMRASSYNEQFF.

The chain recombines TRBV6-5 with TRBJ2-5, with 9 nucleotides matching TRBD2. The end of the DNA is better explained by TRBJ2-7, so the J call may be wrong. Germline CDR1 MNHEY, CDR2 SVGAGI. There are 15 residues in the CDR3. CDR3 residues: CASSPKTSGLGEQYF. CDR3 DNA: TGTGCCAGCAGTCCCAAGACTAGCGGCCTCGGCGAGCAGTACTTC.

The chain is built from TRBV2 and TRBJ2-1, with 8 bases fitting TRBD2. CDR3 length: 14 residues. With 7 bases clipped from V and 9 bases from J, the junction kept 11 bases outside the gene matches. Germline CDR1 SNHLY, CDR2 FYNNEI. CDR3 sequence reads: CASIVRGGLGEQFF. The DNA for the CDR3 is TGTGCCAGCATAGTCCGGGGGGGACTCGGTGAGCAGTTCTTC.

This clonotype was seen a few times. The V gene is TRBV5-1, the J gene TRBJ2-2; TRBD1 matches at 8 bases. The germline V gene encodes CDR1 SGHRS and CDR2 YFSETQ. The CDR3 is made up of 16 amino acids. Trimming removed 4 bases from V and 5 bases from J; junction bases left unmatched: 10. As DNA, the CDR3 is TGCGCCAGCAGCAACGGGGACAGGTTGCCAACCGGGGAGCTGTTTTTT. It yields the protein CASSNGDRLPTGELFF.

This chain uses TRBV20-1 with TRBJ1-5, with 8 bases fitting TRBD1. This CDR3 contains 17 residues. With 1 base clipped from V and 6 bases from J, the junction kept 14 bases outside the gene matches. The germline gives CDR1 DFQATT, CDR2 SNEGSKA (reference sequence). The DNA for the CDR3 is TGCAGTGCTAGAGCGCTAACAGGGGGTTCGGCAATTCAGCCCCAGCATTTT. Its translation: CSARALTGGSAIQPQHF.